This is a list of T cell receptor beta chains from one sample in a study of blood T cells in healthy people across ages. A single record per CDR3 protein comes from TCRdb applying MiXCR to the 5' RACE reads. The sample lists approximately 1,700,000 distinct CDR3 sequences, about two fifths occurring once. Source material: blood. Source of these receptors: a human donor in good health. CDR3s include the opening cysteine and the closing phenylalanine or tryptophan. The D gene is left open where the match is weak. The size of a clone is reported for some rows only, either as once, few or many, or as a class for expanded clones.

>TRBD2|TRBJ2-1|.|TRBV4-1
TGCGCCAGCAGAAAGTTAGGTCGGGCGACTAGCGGCAACAATGAGCAGTTCTTC
CASRKLGRATSGNNEQFF
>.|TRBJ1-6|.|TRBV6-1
TGTGCCAGCAGTGAGGCAGGAGTTGATTCACCCCTCCACTTT
CASSEAGVDSPLHF
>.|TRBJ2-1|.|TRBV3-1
TGTGCCAGCAGCCGAGCGGAAGACCCCCGCAGACAGTTCTTC
CASSRAEDPRRQFF
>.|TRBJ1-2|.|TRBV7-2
TGTGCCAGCAGCTTCACGACGGACGGGGGAGGAGGCTACACCTTC
CASSFTTDGGGGYTF
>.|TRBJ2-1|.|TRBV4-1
TGCGCCAGCAGCCAAGAATCTCCAAGCCGTGAGCAGTTCTTC
CASSQESPSREQFF
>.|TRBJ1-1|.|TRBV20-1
TGCAGTGCTAGAGGGGAGGTGAGAGCTTTCTTT
CSARGEVRAFF
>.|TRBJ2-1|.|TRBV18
TGTGCCGGCTCCCAAGGGGAGATGTCCTACAATGAGCAGTTCTTC
CAGSQGEMSYNEQFF
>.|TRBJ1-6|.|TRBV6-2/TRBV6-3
TGTGCCAGCAGGGGACGTACCACCCTCCACTTT
CASRGRTTLHF
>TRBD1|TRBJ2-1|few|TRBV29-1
TGCAGCGCCGACCCGGGACAGGGGGCTTACAATGAGCAGTTCTTC
CSADPGQGAYNEQFF
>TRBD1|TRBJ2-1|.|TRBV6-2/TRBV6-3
TGTGCCAGCACACAGGGGCTTACCTACAATGAGCAGTTCTTC
CASTQGLTYNEQFF
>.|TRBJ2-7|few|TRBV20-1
TGCGGTTGGGAGACGTCTGAGCAGTACTTC
CGWETSEQYF
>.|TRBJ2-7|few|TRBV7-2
TGTGCCAGCAGCTTAGGAGTCGGGGGGCCGTACGAGCAGTACTTC
CASSLGVGGPYEQYF
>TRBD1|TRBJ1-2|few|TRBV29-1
TGCAGCGTTGAAGAGATACAGGGGGCAGGTGATGGCTACACCTTC
CSVEEIQGAGDGYTF
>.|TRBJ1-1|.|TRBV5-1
TGCGCCGGCACCCGAACTGGAGGGAACACTGAAGCTTTCTTT
CAGTRTGGNTEAFF
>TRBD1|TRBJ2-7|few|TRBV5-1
TGCGCCAGCAGCTTTGGGACAGGGTCGGCCTACGAGCAGTACTTC
CASSFGTGSAYEQYF
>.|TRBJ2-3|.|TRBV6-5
TGTGCCAGCAGGCCGGGGGCCCTAGATACGCAGTATTTT
CASRPGALDTQYF
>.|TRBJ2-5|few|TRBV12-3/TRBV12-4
TGTGCCAGCAGTGCCCTAGAGTCGAGGACCCAGTACTTC
CASSALESRTQYF
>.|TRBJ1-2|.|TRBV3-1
TGTGCCAGCAGCCAAGATAGAACAGGGCGGGGTCGAGGCTACACCTTC
CASSQDRTGRGRGYTF